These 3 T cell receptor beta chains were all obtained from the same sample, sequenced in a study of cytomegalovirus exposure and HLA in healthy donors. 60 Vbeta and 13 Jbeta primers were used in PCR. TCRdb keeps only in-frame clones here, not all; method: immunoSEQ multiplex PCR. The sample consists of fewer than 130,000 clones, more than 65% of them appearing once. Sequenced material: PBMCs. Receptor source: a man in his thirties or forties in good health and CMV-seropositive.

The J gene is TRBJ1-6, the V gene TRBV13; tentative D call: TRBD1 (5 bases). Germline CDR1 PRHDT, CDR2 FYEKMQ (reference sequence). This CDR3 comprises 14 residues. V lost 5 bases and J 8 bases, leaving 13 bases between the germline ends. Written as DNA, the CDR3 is TGTGCCAGCAGCCTCCGGGACTTCGATTCACCCCTCCACTTT. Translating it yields CASSLRDFDSPLHF. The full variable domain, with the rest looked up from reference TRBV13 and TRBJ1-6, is AAGVIQSPRHLIKEKRETATLKCYPIPRHDTVYWYQQGPGQDPQFLISFYEKMQSDKGSIPDRFSAQQFSDYHSELNMSSLELGDSALYFCASSLRDFDSPLHFGNGTRLTVT.

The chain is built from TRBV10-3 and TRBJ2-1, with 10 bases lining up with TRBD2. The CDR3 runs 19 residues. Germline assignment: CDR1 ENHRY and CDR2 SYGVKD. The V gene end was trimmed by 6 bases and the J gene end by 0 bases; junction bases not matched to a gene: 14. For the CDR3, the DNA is TGTGCCATCAGCTCCGGTCTAGCGGGGGCCCTCAGCTCCTACAATGAGCAGTTCTTC. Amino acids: CAISSGLAGALSSYNEQFF.

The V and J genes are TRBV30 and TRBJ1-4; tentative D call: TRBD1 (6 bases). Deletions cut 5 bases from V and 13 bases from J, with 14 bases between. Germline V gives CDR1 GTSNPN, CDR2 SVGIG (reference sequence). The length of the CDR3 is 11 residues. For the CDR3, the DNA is TGTGCCTGGGACACAGGGAACTTACTGTTTTTT. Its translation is CAWDTGNLLFF.